One sample yielded the 9 T cell receptor beta chains listed below, sequenced in a study of post-analysis software for immune sequencing data. The library was made from cDNA and included unique molecular identifiers. TCRdb recomputed calls from the PCR reads with MiXCR, one row per CDR3 protein. The sample includes approximately 630,000 distinct CDR3 sequences, 55% to 60% of them seen just once. Their antigen targets remain unknown. General study results and limits: TRBV segments more frequent in patients than in controls numbered several and included TRBV5-6, TRBV5-1 and TRBV20-1.

The sample was blood. The source of these receptors is a girl aged 2 to 9 with multiple sclerosis.

The genes are TRBV28 and TRBJ2-1; TRBD1 might be the D (5 bases). The CDR3 length is 17 residues. From germline, CDR1 is MDHEN and CDR2 SYDVKM. V lost 2 bases and J 0 bases, leaving 14 bases between the germline ends. As DNA, the CDR3 is TGTGCCAGCAGTTTAGACGGACACCCGAGCTCCTACAATGAGCAGTTCTTC. Its translation is CASSLDGHPSSYNEQFF.

The chain couples TRBV5-6 to TRBJ1-6; TRBD1 matches at 7 bases. J lost 8 bases, V lost 1 base, and 6 bases had no gene match. This CDR3 is 15 amino acids long. CDR1 and CDR2 (germline): SGHDT, YYEEEE. The CDR3, as DNA: TGTGCCAGCAGCTTGTTTGACAGGGATGATTCACCCCTCCACTTT. It specifies CASSLFDRDDSPLHF.

The V and J genes are TRBV6-2 or TRBV6-3 and TRBJ2-3; maybe TRBD1 (5 bases). The germline gives CDR1 MNHEY, CDR2 SVGEGT. Trimming stripped 4 bases from V and 0 bases from J, with 14 bases between. The CDR3 has 16 amino acids. CDR3 nucleotides: TGTGCCAGCAGTTGGCCCGACAGTGCTAGCACAGATACGCAGTATTTT. Its translation is CASSWPDSASTDTQYF.

The chain joins TRBV2 to TRBJ2-5, with D maybe TRBD1 (5 bases). The V end lost 0 bases, the J end lost 2 bases, and 16 bases lay between the germline ends. The V gene's germline CDR1 is SNHLY and CDR2 FYNNEI. This CDR3 is built from 17 residues. The CDR3 DNA follows: TGTGCCAGCAGTGAAGCCTTCGCGGACATATTACAAGAGACCCAGTACTTC. Translated: CASSEAFADILQETQYF.

This chain links TRBV20-1 with TRBJ2-5; D not certain. CDR3 length: 10 amino acids. Germline CDR1 DFQATT, CDR2 SNEGSKA (reference sequence). The V end lost 7 bases, the J end lost 4 bases, and 7 bases lay between the germline ends. This CDR3 reads CSVKAETQYF. The CDR3 region has the DNA TGCAGTGTCAAGGCAGAGACCCAGTACTTC.

The gene calls are TRBV15 and TRBJ2-2, with 10 positions matching TRBD2. Germline CDR1 LNHNV, CDR2 YYDKDF (reference sequence). V was clipped by 3 bases and J by 2 bases; unmatched bases: 3. This CDR3 is 16 amino acids long. CDR3 residues: CATSSLAGANTGELFF. In DNA, the CDR3 is TGTGCCACCAGCAGCCTAGCGGGAGCAAACACCGGGGAGCTGTTTTTT.

The gene calls are TRBV13 and TRBJ2-2; 8 positions match TRBD2. The ends lost 3 bases at V and 0 bases at J; junction bases unmatched: 0. The CDR3 is made up of 15 amino acids. CDR1 and CDR2 (germline): PRHDT, FYEKMQ (reference sequence). The CDR3 nucleotides are TGTGCCAGCAGCTTGGGACTAGCGAACACCGGGGAGCTGTTTTTT. As protein: CASSLGLANTGELFF. Full variable domain (remainder filled in from reference TRBV13 and TRBJ2-2): AAGVIQSPRHLIKEKRETATLKCYPIPRHDTVYWYQQGPGQDPQFLISFYEKMQSDKGSIPDRFSAQQFSDYHSELNMSSLELGDSALYFCASSLGLANTGELFFGEGSRLTVL.

The genes are TRBV7-3 and TRBJ2-1; D is uncertain. Germline lookup yields CDR1 SGHTA and CDR2 FQGTGA. V was trimmed by 6 bases and J by 1 base, leaving 10 bases between them. The CDR3 covers 14 residues. CDR3 sequence: CASSWGGSYNEQFF. DNA for the CDR3: TGTGCCAGCAGTTGGGGTGGTTCCTACAATGAGCAGTTCTTC.

This chain connects TRBV12-3 or TRBV12-4 to TRBJ1-2, with 7 bases matching TRBD1. Losses at the gene ends were 4 bases for V and 4 bases for J; bases not matched to a gene: 9. The CDR3 is 15 residues long. The CDR3 region is CASSYDRASAYGYTF. CDR3 coding DNA: TGTGCCAGCAGTTATGACAGGGCAAGTGCCTATGGCTACACCTTC.